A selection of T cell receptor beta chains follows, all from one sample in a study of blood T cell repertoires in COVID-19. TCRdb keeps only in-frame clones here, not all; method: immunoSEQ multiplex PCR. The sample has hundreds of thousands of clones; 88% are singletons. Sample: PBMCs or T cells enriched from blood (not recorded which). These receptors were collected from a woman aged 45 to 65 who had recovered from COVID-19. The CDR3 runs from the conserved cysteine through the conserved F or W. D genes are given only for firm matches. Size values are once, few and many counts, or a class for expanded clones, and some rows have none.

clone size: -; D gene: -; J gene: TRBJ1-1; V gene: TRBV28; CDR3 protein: CASSHFTRNTEAFF; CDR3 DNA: TGTGCCAGCAGTCACTTCACCCGGAACACTGAAGCTTTCTTT
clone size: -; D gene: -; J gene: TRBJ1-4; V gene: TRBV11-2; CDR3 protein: CASSLWQGLEKLFF; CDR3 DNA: TGTGCCAGCAGCTTGTGGCAGGGACTGGAAAAACTGTTTTTT
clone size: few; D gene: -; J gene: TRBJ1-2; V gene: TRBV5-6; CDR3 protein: CASRSPGANRGYTF; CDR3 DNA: TGTGCCAGCAGATCACCGGGAGCGAATCGGGGCTACACCTTC
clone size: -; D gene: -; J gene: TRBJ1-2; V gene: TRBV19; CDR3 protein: CASSPRQRPGYGYTF; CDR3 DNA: TGTGCCAGTAGTCCCCGACAGAGGCCTGGCTATGGCTACACCTTC
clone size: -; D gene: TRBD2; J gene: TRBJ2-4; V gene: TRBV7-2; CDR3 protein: CASSLPTSGSNIQYF; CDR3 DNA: TGTGCCAGCAGCTTACCTACTAGCGGGAGCAACATTCAGTACTTC
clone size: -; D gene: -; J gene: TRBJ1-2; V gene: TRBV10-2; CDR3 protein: CASSGEGLNYGYTF; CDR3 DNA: TGCGCCAGCAGTGGTGAGGGACTAAACTATGGCTACACCTTC
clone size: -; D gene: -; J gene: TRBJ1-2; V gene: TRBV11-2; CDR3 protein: CASSPTTVQDGYTF; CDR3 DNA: TGTGCCAGCAGCCCGACGACAGTACAGGATGGCTACACCTTC
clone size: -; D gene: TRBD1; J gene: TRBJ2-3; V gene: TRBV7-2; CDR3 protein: CASSLAGQYTDTQYF; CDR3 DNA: TGTGCCAGCAGCTTAGCGGGACAGTACACAGATACGCAGTATTTT
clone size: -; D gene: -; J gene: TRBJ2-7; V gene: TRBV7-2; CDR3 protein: CASSRPILEAQYF; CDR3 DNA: TGTGCCAGCAGTAGGCCTATACTTGAGGCGCAGTACTTC
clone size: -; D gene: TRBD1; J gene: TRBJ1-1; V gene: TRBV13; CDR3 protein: CASVGTGVFSDTEAFF; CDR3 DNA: TGTGCCAGTGTCGGGACAGGGGTTTTCTCCGACACTGAAGCTTTCTTT
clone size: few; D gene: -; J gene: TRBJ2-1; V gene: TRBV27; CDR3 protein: CASSLTRLVGEQFF; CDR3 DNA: TGTGCCAGCAGTTTAACTAGACTAGTCGGAGAGCAGTTCTTC
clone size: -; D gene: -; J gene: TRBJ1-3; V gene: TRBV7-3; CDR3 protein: CASSLGPTGSGNTIYF; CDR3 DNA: TGTGCCAGCAGCTTAGGGCCAACAGGTTCTGGAAACACCATATATTTT
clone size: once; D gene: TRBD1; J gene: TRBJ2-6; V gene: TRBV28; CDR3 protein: CASSGRTGAGANVLTF; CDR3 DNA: TGTGCCAGCAGTGGGAGGACAGGGGCTGGGGCCAACGTCCTGACTTTC
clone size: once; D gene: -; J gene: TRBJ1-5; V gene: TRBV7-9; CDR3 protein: CASSPGFGGEPQHF; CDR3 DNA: TGTGCCAGCAGCCCCGGGTTTGGAGGCGAGCCCCAGCATTTT
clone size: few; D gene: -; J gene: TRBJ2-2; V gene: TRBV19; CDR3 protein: CASKGSGGVGTGELFF; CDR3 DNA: TGTGCCAGTAAGGGATCCGGAGGGGTGGGCACCGGGGAGCTGTTTTTT
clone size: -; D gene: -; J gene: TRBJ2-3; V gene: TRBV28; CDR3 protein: CASKSSTDTQYF; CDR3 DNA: TGTGCCAGCAAATCGAGCACAGATACGCAGTATTTT
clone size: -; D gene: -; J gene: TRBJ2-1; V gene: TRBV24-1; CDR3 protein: CATSDPALVDNEQFF; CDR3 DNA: TGTGCCACCAGTGACCCAGCACTAGTCGACAATGAGCAGTTCTTC
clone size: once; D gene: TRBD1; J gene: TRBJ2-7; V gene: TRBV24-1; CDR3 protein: CATSGGQGRYEQYF; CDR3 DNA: TGTGCCACCAGTGGAGGACAGGGGCGGTACGAGCAGTACTTC
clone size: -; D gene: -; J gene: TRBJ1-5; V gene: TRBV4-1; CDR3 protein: CASSQYRDTNQPQHF; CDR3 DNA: TGCGCCAGCAGCCAGTACCGGGACACAAATCAGCCCCAGCATTTT
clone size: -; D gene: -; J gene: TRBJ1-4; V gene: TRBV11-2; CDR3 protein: CASSFSASNEKLFF; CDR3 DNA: TGTGCCAGCAGCTTTTCCGCGAGCAATGAAAAACTGTTTTTT
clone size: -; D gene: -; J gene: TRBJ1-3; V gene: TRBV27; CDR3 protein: CASRRHGGSSGNTIYF; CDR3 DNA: TGTGCCAGCAGGAGACACGGAGGTAGCTCTGGAAACACCATATATTTT
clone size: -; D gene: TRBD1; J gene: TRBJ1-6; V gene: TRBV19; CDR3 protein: CASSINSGTGNSPLHF; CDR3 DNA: TGTGCCAGTAGTATTAATTCCGGGACAGGGAATTCACCCCTCCACTTT
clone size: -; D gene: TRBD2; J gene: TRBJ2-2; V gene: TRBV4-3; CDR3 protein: CASSQEAGGATGELFF; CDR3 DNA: TGCGCCAGCAGCCAAGAAGCGGGAGGCGCCACCGGGGAGCTGTTTTTT
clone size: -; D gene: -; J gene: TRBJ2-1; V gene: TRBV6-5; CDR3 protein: CASSYKPSSYNEQFF; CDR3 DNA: TGTGCCAGCAGTTATAAACCGAGCTCCTACAATGAGCAGTTCTTC
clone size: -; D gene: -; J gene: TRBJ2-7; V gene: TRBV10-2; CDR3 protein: CASSETDYEQYF; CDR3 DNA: TGCGCCAGCAGTGAAACTGACTACGAGCAGTACTTC
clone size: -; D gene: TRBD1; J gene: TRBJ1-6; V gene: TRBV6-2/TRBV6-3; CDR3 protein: CASSPEGQNSPLHF; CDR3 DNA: TGTGCCAGCAGTCCAGAGGGACAGAATTCACCCCTCCACTTT
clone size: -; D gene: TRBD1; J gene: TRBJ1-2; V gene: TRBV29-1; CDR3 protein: CSVRDRGLHGYTF; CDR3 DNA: TGCAGCGTTAGGGACAGGGGGCTGCATGGCTACACCTTC
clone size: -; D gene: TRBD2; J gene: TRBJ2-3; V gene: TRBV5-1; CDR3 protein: CASSLQLAGVDTQYF; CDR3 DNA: TGCGCCAGCAGCTTGCAACTAGCGGGTGTAGATACGCAGTATTTT
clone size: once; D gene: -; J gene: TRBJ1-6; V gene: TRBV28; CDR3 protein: CASSLIGETSSYNSPLHF; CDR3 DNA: TGTGCCAGCAGTTTAATCGGAGAAACGAGCTCCTATAATTCACCCCTCCACTTT
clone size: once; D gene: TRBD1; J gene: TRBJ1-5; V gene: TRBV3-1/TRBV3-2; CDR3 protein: CASSQRTGDQPQHF; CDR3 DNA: TGTGCCAGCAGCCAACGGACAGGGGATCAGCCCCAGCATTTT
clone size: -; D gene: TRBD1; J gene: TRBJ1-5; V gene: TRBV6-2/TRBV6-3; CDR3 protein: CASSRQGRDQPQHF; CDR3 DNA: TGTGCCAGCAGCCGACAGGGTCGGGATCAGCCCCAGCATTTT